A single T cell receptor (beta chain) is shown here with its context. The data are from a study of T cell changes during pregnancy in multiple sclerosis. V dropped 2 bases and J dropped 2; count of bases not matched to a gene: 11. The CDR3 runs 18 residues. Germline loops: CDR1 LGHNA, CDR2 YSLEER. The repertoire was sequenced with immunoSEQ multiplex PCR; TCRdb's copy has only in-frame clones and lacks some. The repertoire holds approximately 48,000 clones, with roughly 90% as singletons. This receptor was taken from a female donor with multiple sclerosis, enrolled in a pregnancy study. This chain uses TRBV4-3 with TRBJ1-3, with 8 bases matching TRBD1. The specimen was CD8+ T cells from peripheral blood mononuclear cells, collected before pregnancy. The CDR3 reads CASSQPPGQEGTGNTIYF. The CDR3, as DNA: TGCGCCAGCAGCCAACCGCCGGGACAGGAAGGAACTGGAAACACCATATATTTT.